This T cell receptor (beta chain) was observed in a study of blood T cell repertoires in COVID-19. This clone has a single count. V was pared by 5 bases and J by 4 bases, with 10 bases of the junction left unmatched. The CDR3 runs 15 residues. Germline CDR1 and CDR2: MNHEY and SVGAGI. The protocol was immunoSEQ multiplex PCR, while the TCRdb copy is restricted to in-frame clones and leaves out a portion. The table lists 80,000 to 100,000 clones, 80% to 90% of them singletons. This chain links TRBV6-5 with TRBJ1-1, with TRBD1 matching 7 bases. Sequencing used peripheral blood. This TCR was sampled from a human donor with COVID-19, enrolled during active disease. The donor label of this sample is uncertain. DNA for the CDR3: TGTGCCAGCAGTAGACACGAACAGGGGCGCACTGAAGCTTTCTTT. Its protein is CASSRHEQGRTEAFF.